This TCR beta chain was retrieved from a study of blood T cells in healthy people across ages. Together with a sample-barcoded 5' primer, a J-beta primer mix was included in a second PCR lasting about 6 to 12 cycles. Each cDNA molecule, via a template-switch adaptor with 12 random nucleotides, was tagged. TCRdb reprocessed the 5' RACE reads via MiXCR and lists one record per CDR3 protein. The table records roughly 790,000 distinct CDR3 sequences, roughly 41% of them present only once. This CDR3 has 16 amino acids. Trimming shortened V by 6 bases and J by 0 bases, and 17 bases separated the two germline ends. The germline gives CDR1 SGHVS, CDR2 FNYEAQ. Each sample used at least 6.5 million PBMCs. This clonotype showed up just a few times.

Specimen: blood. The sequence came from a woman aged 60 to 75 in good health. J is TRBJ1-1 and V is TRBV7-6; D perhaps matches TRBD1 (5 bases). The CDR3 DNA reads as TGTGCCAGCAGTCAAACCCAAGACAGCTTGAACACTGAAGCTTTCTTT. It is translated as CASSQTQDSLNTEAFF. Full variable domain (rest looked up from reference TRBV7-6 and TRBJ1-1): GAGVSQSPRYKVTKRGQDVALRCDPISGHVSLYWYRQALGQGPEFLTYFNYEAQQDKSGLPNDRFSAERPEGSISTLTIQRTEQRDSAMYRCASSQTQDSLNTEAFFGQGTRLTVV.